The entry below describes one T cell receptor beta chain. This entry comes from a study of patients and donors after allogeneic stem cell transplantation. Using its own MiXCR run on the RT-PCR reads, TCRdb lists one record per CDR3 protein. The sample lists approximately 200,000 distinct CDR3 sequences; roughly two fifths were seen once. Material: blood, either unsorted or a sorted T cell fraction (not recorded which). The clonotype comes from a human donor who was either an allogeneic HSCT recipient or a stem cell or donor lymphocyte infusion donor (not recorded which). It is not recorded whose cells these are; they may come from a transplant donor.

CDR3 residues: CASSLGWASSYNEQFF. Written as DNA, the CDR3 is TGTGCCAGCAGCTTAGGTTGGGCTAGCTCCTACAATGAGCAGTTCTTC. The chain is built from TRBV7-9 and TRBJ2-1; D is ambiguous. V dropped 1 base and J dropped 0 bases, with 10 bases sitting between them. This CDR3 is 16 amino acids long. Germline values: CDR1 SEHNR, CDR2 FQNEAQ (reference sequence).